This T cell receptor beta chain was recovered during a study of blood T cell repertoires in COVID-19. About the research overall: Sites across the United States, Italy and Spain contributed samples from acute and convalescent COVID-19. PBMCs, B-cell-depleted T cells, or T cells were the source of the cDNA or gDNA that made up the material.

Germline V CDR1 and CDR2: SGHVS, FQNEAQ. The V gene lost 6 bases and the J gene lost 0 bases, with 17 bases spanning the gap. This CDR3 spans 16 amino acids. The table came from immunoSEQ multiplex PCR; TCRdb's copy has only in-frame clones and leaves some out. The profile covers under 250,000 clones, with around four fifths appearing a single time and roughly 7.8% taken by the ten largest. This chain uses TRBV7-8 with TRBJ1-1; D gene ambiguous. Sequenced sample: peripheral blood. The TCR sequence derives from a man aged 40-55 years with active or convalescent COVID-19. CDR3 sequence: CASRPRGRRMNTEAFF. The DNA for the CDR3 is TGTGCCAGCAGGCCTCGCGGTAGGAGGATGAACACTGAAGCTTTCTTT.